The T cell receptor (beta chain) described here comes from a study of blood T cell repertoires in COVID-19. About the study: Specimens from acute and convalescent COVID-19 originated in the United States, Italy and Spain.

Germline-derived CDR1 and CDR2 are MNHEY and SMNVEV (reference sequence). CDR3 length equals 15 residues. Trimming cost V 4 bases and J 8 bases; bases outside gene matches: 11. Everyone who took part was roughly 18 to 89 years old, and they came from roughly 25 US areas. Cohort assignment relied on participant-reported clinical history. Cohort 3 donors counted as recovered after two negative PCRs, clearance, or resolved symptoms. TCRdb keeps only in-frame clones here, not all; method: immunoSEQ multiplex PCR. The sample holds 240,000 or so clones; more than 85% are singletons and the top ten take approximately 9%.

The clonotype originates from a man aged 40-49 years who had recovered from COVID-19. Specimen: PBMCs or T cells enriched from blood (not recorded which). The J gene is TRBJ2-1, the V gene TRBV27, with 7 bases identical to TRBD1. The CDR3 spells CASSSSGTAIYEQFF. The CDR3 region has the DNA TGTGCCAGCAGTTCTTCCGGGACAGCTATCTATGAGCAGTTCTTC.